This is a list of T cell receptor beta chains from one sample in a study of brain T cells in children with intractable seizures. Assay: immunoSEQ multiplex PCR; the TCRdb copy retains only in-frame clones and omits some. The sample lists 340,000 or so clones, about 93% occurring once. The material was peripheral blood, obtained less than 6 months after surgery. The receptor source for this set is a boy under two years old with tuberous sclerosis and intractable seizures. CDR3s include the opening cysteine and the closing phenylalanine or tryptophan. The D gene is left open where the match is weak. Where a row states a size, it is once, few, many or the class of an expanded clone; other rows omit it.

-	-	TRBV28	14	TRBJ2-3	TGTGCCAGCAGTTCGACGGACCGCGGAGATACGCAGTATTTT	CASSSTDRGDTQYF
-	TRBD1	TRBV28	16	TRBJ2-4	TGTGCCAGCAGTTTGACAGGGGGTTTAGCCAAAAACATTCAGTACTTC	CASSLTGGLAKNIQYF
few	-	TRBV24-1	14	TRBJ2-2	TGTGCCACCAGTGATTATTGGGGACCCGGGGAGCTGTTTTTT	CATSDYWGPGELFF
-	-	TRBV13	13	TRBJ2-5	TGTGCCAGCAGCTTAGGCCGGGGAGAGACCCAGTACTTC	CASSLGRGETQYF
-	-	TRBV5-4	14	TRBJ2-7	TGTGCCAGCAGCTCCTCAGCCCACTCCTACGAGCAGTACTTC	CASSSSAHSYEQYF
-	TRBD1	TRBV6-5	14	TRBJ2-7	TGTGCCAGCAGACGAACCGGGACAGCCGACGAGCAGTACTTC	CASRRTGTADEQYF
-	-	TRBV14	16	TRBJ2-3	TGTGCCAGCAGCCTACAGGGGACTATCAGCACAGATACGCAGTATTTT	CASSLQGTISTDTQYF
-	-	TRBV2	13	TRBJ1-3	TGTGCCAGCGGGTGGTTAAGTGGAAACACCATATATTTT	CASGWLSGNTIYF
-	TRBD2	TRBV7-9	15	TRBJ2-7	TGTGCCAGCAGCTTAACTAGCGGGAGAGGGTCCGAGCAGTACTTC	CASSLTSGRGSEQYF
-	TRBD1	TRBV12-3/TRBV12-4	13	TRBJ1-1	TGTGCCAGCAGCCGGGACAGGGGGGGTGAAGCTTTCTTT	CASSRDRGGEAFF
once	-	TRBV10-3	13	TRBJ1-2	TGTGCCAACGGGGCCGGGGGCTTCGATGGCCACACCTTC	CANGAGGFDGHTF
-	-	TRBV5-6	14	TRBJ1-2	TGTGCCAGCAGCTTGGGGGGCGGTATCTATGGCTACACCTTC	CASSLGGGIYGYTF
-	-	TRBV27	13	TRBJ1-2	TGTGCCAGCAGTCTGGCAGGGGACTATGGCTACACCTTC	CASSLAGDYGYTF
-	-	TRBV7-7	14	TRBJ2-7	TGTGCTAGCAGCCCGAGTGTCAGCTCCTACGAGCAGTACTTC	CASSPSVSSYEQYF
-	TRBD2	TRBV5-4	16	TRBJ2-2	TGTGCCAGCAGCCCCCCGGCTAGCGGGCTAACCGGGGAGCTGTTTTTT	CASSPPASGLTGELFF
-	-	TRBV19	15	TRBJ2-5	TGTGCCAGTAGCCCGAGGACAGTGATCCAAGAGACCCAGTACTTC	CASSPRTVIQETQYF
-	-	TRBV30	13	TRBJ2-3	TGTGCCTGGAGTCTGGATAGCACAGATACGCAGTATTTT	CAWSLDSTDTQYF
-	TRBD1	TRBV19	16	TRBJ1-6	TGTGCCAGTAGTAAACCACCGGGACAGGGAAATTCACCCCTCCACTTT	CASSKPPGQGNSPLHF
-	-	TRBV7-9	13	TRBJ2-7	TGTGCCAGCAGTTTGCGGGCGGACTACGAGCAGTACTTC	CASSLRADYEQYF
many	-	TRBV19	11	TRBJ2-7	TGTGCCAGTAGTAGGTGGGACGAGCAGTACTTC	CASSRWDEQYF
-	TRBD1	TRBV11-3	16	TRBJ2-7	TGTGCCAGCAGTCCTATCCGGGACAGGCTATCCTACGAGCAGTACTTC	CASSPIRDRLSYEQYF
-	TRBD1	TRBV7-9	11	TRBJ1-2	TGTGCCAGCAGCCCAGGGGGGACGTGGGTCTTC	CASSPGGTWVF
-	-	TRBV11-2	14	TRBJ2-3	TGTGCCAGCAGCTTAGCCTCAGGCACAGATACGCAGTATTTT	CASSLASGTDTQYF
-	TRBD2	TRBV6-5	14	TRBJ2-4	TGTGCCAGCAGCCAAGCGGGAGGGCCTATCATTCAGTACTTC	CASSQAGGPIIQYF
-	-	TRBV13	15	TRBJ2-1	TGTGCCAGCACCCCCGCCCGGGGGCCGGGGAATGAGCAGTTCTTC	CASTPARGPGNEQFF
-	TRBD1	TRBV6-5	13	TRBJ1-1	TGTGCCAGCAGAATGACCACCACAGGGGGGGCTTTCTTT	CASRMTTTGGAFF
-	-	TRBV20-1	9	TRBJ2-1	TGCAGTGCTAGTGATTATCGGTTCTTC	CSASDYRFF
-	TRBD1	TRBV15	13	TRBJ1-2	TGTGCCACCAGAGGGACAGGGGCCTATGGCTACACCTTC	CATRGTGAYGYTF
-	-	TRBV6-1	14	TRBJ2-6	TGTGCCAGCAGTGAAGGTTTTGGGGCCAACGTCCTGACTTTC	CASSEGFGANVLTF
-	-	TRBV4-2	13	TRBJ2-7	TGTGCCAGCAGCCAAGCCAGGGAATTAGGGCAGTACTTC	CASSQARELGQYF
-	-	TRBV6-5	13	TRBJ1-2	TGTGCCAGCACGGGTTATCGACGCTATGGCTACACCTTC	CASTGYRRYGYTF
-	-	TRBV7-3	18	TRBJ2-3	TGTGCCAGCAGCTTAGAGTCTCGGTCCCTAGCTGGCACAGATACGCAGTATTTT	CASSLESRSLAGTDTQYF
once	-	TRBV4-1	17	TRBJ2-2	TGCGCCAGCAGCCAAGCCCCCCCCGGCCGGAACACCGGGGAGCTGTTTTTT	CASSQAPPGRNTGELFF
-	-	TRBV24-1	14	TRBJ1-2	TGTGCCACCAGTTCCCCCTCCCTGAACTATGGCTACACCTTC	CATSSPSLNYGYTF
-	-	TRBV25-1	12	TRBJ2-1	TGTGCCAGTTACAGCTCCTACAATGAGCAGTTCTTC	CASYSSYNEQFF
-	-	TRBV3-1/TRBV3-2	15	TRBJ1-3	TGTGCCAGCAGCTCCCGGACGCGAAATGGAAACACCATATATTTT	CASSSRTRNGNTIYF
-	TRBD1	TRBV27	15	TRBJ1-2	TGTGCCAGCAGTTGGTCAGGGGGAGGTAACTATGGCTACACCTTC	CASSWSGGGNYGYTF
-	TRBD1	TRBV30	14	TRBJ2-3	TGTGCCTGGATGGACAGGGGGCAGGGAGATACGCAGTATTTT	CAWMDRGQGDTQYF
-	-	TRBV19	15	TRBJ2-2	TGTGCCAGTAGTATACAGTCTTCGAACACCGGGGAGCTGTTTTTT	CASSIQSSNTGELFF
-	TRBD1	TRBV25-1	14	TRBJ2-7	TGTGCCAGCAGTGAATACCACAGGGGGCGCGAGCAGTACTTC	CASSEYHRGREQYF